The 6 T cell receptor beta chains in this list originate from one sample, sequenced in a study of shared clonotypes between healthy human individuals. Repertoires were generated with immunoSEQ multiplex PCR, while TCRdb's copy carries only in-frame clones and drops some. The sample consists of over a million clones, roughly 96% of them appearing once. The sequencing input was naive CD4+ T cells sorted from blood. Subset denoted: CD45RA+ positively selected. These receptors were taken from a man aged 30 to 45 in good health.

This chain links TRBV11-2 with TRBJ2-4, with D tentatively TRBD2 (5 bases). The germline V gene has CDR1 SGHAT and CDR2 FQNNGV. The CDR3 extends over 15 amino acids. Trimming took off 10 bases at V and 0 bases at J, with 16 bases between the two ends. Here the CDR3 reads CANKREILAKNIQYF. CDR3 DNA sequence: TGTGCCAACAAAAGGGAGATCCTAGCCAAAAACATTCAGTACTTC.

The chain couples TRBV18 to TRBJ2-3; 7 bases agree with TRBD2. J was trimmed by 5 bases and V by 3 bases; bases with no gene match: 5. The CDR3 totals 14 residues. Germline CDR1 KGHSH, CDR2 LQKENI. As DNA, the CDR3 is TGTGCCAGCTCACCTGGGGAGGGGCAAGATACGCAGTATTTT. Protein: CASSPGEGQDTQYF.

This clone was seen only once. The V and J genes are TRBV5-5 and TRBJ2-2; a possible D gene is TRBD1 (6 bases). The V end lost 4 bases, the J end lost 4 bases, and 14 bases lay between the germline ends. The CDR3 totals 15 residues. Germline V lookup: CDR1 SGHKS, CDR2 YYEKEE (reference sequence). CDR3 DNA sequence: TGTGCCAGCAGCGCTACAGGGATTGCCACCGGGGAGCTGTTTTTT. Amino acids: CASSATGIATGELFF.

The chain links TRBV14 to TRBJ2-5; D gene ambiguous. Deletions cut 4 bases from V and 7 bases from J, with 10 bases between. The CDR3 totals 12 residues. Germline loops: CDR1 SGHDN, CDR2 FVKESK. As DNA, the CDR3 is TGTGCCAGCAGCCTTGGACGATGGACCCAGTACTTC. Translation: CASSLGRWTQYF.

The rearrangement joins TRBV19 to TRBJ1-1; D is unresolved. This CDR3 spans 12 amino acids. The V gene lost 4 bases and the J gene lost 6 bases, with 9 bases spanning the gap. CDR1 is LNHDA and CDR2 is SQIVND in the germline V gene (reference sequence). The CDR3 DNA reads TGTGCCAGTAGTACTTTGGGTTCTGAAGCTTTCTTT. Its protein product is CASSTLGSEAFF.

This clone was found once. The chain links TRBV2 to TRBJ2-3; 8 bases are shared with TRBD2. The CDR3 has 13 amino acids. Germline CDR1 is SNHLY and CDR2 is FYNNEI. J lost 9 bases, V lost 7 bases, and 9 bases had no gene match. CDR3 protein: CASILAGPGTQYF. The CDR3 region has the DNA TGTGCCAGCATCCTAGCGGGCCCCGGAACGCAGTATTTT.